Presented here are 19 T cell receptor beta chains from one specimen sequenced in a study of blood T cell repertoires in COVID-19. Sequenced by immunoSEQ multiplex PCR; TCRdb stores in-frame clones only, minus some. The profile shows roughly 45,000 clones, around nine tenths of them singletons. Sequenced input: peripheral blood. The receptors were gathered from a human donor in a cohort sampled during active COVID-19.

In DNA, the CDR3 is TGTGCCAGCAGCGTAGATCAGGGCGGAGACTATGGCTACACCTTC. Translation: CASSVDQGGDYGYTF. This sequence joins TRBV9 and TRBJ1-2; TRBD1 is a possible D gene (5 bases). V gave up 0 bases and J gave up 3 bases, with 12 bases separating them. Per the germline V gene, CDR1 is SGDLS and CDR2 is YYNGEE. The CDR3 has 15 amino acids.

Only one count was recorded for this clone. The chain is built from TRBV3-1 (or the pseudogene TRBV3-2) and TRBJ1-4, with 7 bases lining up with TRBD1. Germline assignment: CDR1 LGHDT and CDR2 YNNKEL (reference sequence). The CDR3 is 18 residues long. The ends lost 2 bases at V and 4 bases at J; junction bases unmatched: 13. CDR3 in DNA: TGTGCCAGCAGCCAAACAGGGGTCCCAACTTATGGTAATGAAAAACTGTTTTTT. Translating it yields CASSQTGVPTYGNEKLFF.

V gene TRBV7-9 combines with J gene TRBJ2-7; no clear D gene. The CDR3 is 15 residues long. V was pared by 4 bases and J by 7 bases, with 20 bases between. Germline CDR1 is SEHNR and CDR2 is FQNEAQ (reference sequence). The CDR3 reads CASSSEGGYFWEQYF. Here the CDR3 DNA reads TGTGCCAGCAGCTCGGAAGGCGGATACTTTTGGGAGCAGTACTTC.

This sequence joins TRBV5-4 and TRBJ1-5; D ambiguous. V gave up 0 bases and J gave up 2 bases, with 9 bases separating them. The CDR3 consists of 15 residues. The germline CDR1 and CDR2 sequences are SGHNT and YYREEE (reference sequence). This CDR3 reads CASSLGGLGNQPQHF. CDR3 coding DNA: TGTGCCAGCAGCTTGGGAGGGCTGGGCAATCAGCCCCAGCATTTT. The variable domain in full, with the rest retrieved from reference TRBV5-4 and TRBJ1-5, is ETGVTQSPTHLIKTRGQQVTLRCSSQSGHNTVSWYQQALGQGPQFIFQYYREEENGRGNFPPRFSGLQFPNYSSELNVNALELDDSALYLCASSLGGLGNQPQHFGDGTRLSIL.

The genes are TRBV19 and TRBJ2-7, with D maybe TRBD1 (5 bases). This CDR3 is built from 14 residues. V lost 5 bases and J 12 bases, leaving 23 bases between the germline ends. Germline CDR1 and CDR2: LNHDA and SQIVND (reference sequence). CDR3 amino acids: CASSRQLTSTKWYF. CDR3 coding DNA: TGTGCCAGTAGTCGACAGTTAACCTCTACGAAGTGGTACTTC.

This clone was seen a single time. The CDR3 protein is CASSGTGETEAFF. The CDR3 bases are TGTGCCAGCTCCGGGACAGGGGAAACTGAAGCTTTCTTT. The rearrangement links TRBV12-3 or TRBV12-4 to TRBJ1-1; 10 nucleotides agree with TRBD1. There are 13 residues in the CDR3. V lost 8 bases, J lost 5 bases, and 5 bases stayed unmatched.

This clone appeared once. The genes are TRBV21-1 and TRBJ2-7; the table gives TRBD2 as D, unverified against the DNA. TRBV21-1 is an annotated pseudogene. CDR3 length: 16 residues. As DNA, the CDR3 is TGTGCCAGCAGCAAAGTTGAGGAGAATTATGCCTACGAGCAGTACTTC. The encoded protein is CASSKVEENYAYEQYF.

The V call is TRBV24-1, the J call TRBJ2-7, with 10 nucleotides matching TRBD1. The CDR3 loop spans 14 amino acids. CDR1 KGHDR and CDR2 SFDVKD come from the germline V gene. V shed 6 bases, J shed 2 bases, and the junction held 3 bases outside the gene matches. For the CDR3, the DNA is TGTGCCACCAGTTCGGGACAGGGGACCTACGAGCAGTACTTC. This translates into CATSSGQGTYEQYF.

The chain has TRBV29-1 and TRBJ1-1, with 7 bases matching TRBD1. CDR3 length: 20 residues. The V gene end was trimmed by 6 bases and the J gene end by 2 bases; junction bases not matched to a gene: 27. In germline, CDR1 is SQVTM, CDR2 ANQGSEA. CDR3 in DNA: TGCAGCGTCGACAGGGACTTCAGCATCCAGTTTAGTCAGAAAAACACTGAAGCTTTCTTT. Its protein is CSVDRDFSIQFSQKNTEAFF.

The gene calls are TRBV27 and TRBJ2-7; 7 bases are a match to TRBD1. After removal of 7 bases from V and 2 bases from J, the junction contained 5 bases not matched to a gene. The germline V gene encodes CDR1 MNHEY and CDR2 SMNVEV (reference sequence). The CDR3 length is 13 residues. The CDR3, as DNA: TGTGCCAGCAAGGGGGCGGTACCCTACGAGCAGTACTTC. It specifies CASKGAVPYEQYF.

This clone is deemed medium-sized. J is TRBJ1-2 and V is TRBV4-1; no definite D call. V lost 0 bases and J 4 bases, leaving 15 bases between the germline ends. The germline CDR1 and CDR2 sequences are MGHRA and YSYEKL. The CDR3 is made up of 16 amino acids. The CDR3 here is CASSQDLGGSSYGYTF. DNA of the CDR3: TGCGCCAGCAGCCAAGATCTGGGAGGTTCCTCCTATGGCTACACCTTC.

This chain links TRBV2 with TRBJ2-6, with D possibly matching TRBD1 (5 bases). The V end lost 8 bases, the J end lost 4 bases, and 15 bases lay between the germline ends. Germline loops: CDR1 SNHLY, CDR2 FYNNEI. The CDR3 extends over 15 amino acids. As DNA, the CDR3 is TGTGCCAGCGGAACAGGTCTTATCGGGGCCAACGTCCTGACTTTC. Its protein product is CASGTGLIGANVLTF.

The CDR3 bases are TGCGCCAGCAGCTTGGACGTCAGTTACTCCTACGAGCAGTACTTC. Translation: CASSLDVSYSYEQYF. J is TRBJ2-7 and V is TRBV5-1, with D unclear. Trimming removed 0 bases from V and 0 bases from J, with 10 bases in between. The germline CDR1 and CDR2 sequences are SGHRS and YFSETQ. This CDR3 contains 15 residues.

The chain uses TRBV21-1 and TRBJ2-7; the table's D call, TRBD1, was not checked against the DNA. TRBV21-1 is a pseudogene segment. This CDR3 spans 15 amino acids. The CDR3 nucleotides read TGTGCCAGCAGCAAATTTTACAGGGCTGGAAGGGAGCAGTACTTC. Its protein is CASSKFYRAGREQYF.

The CDR3 DNA is TGCGCCAGCAGTGAAACAGGAGGCAATCAGCCCCAGCATTTT. Its translation: CASSETGGNQPQHF. The V call is TRBV10-2, the J call TRBJ1-5; perhaps TRBD1 as D (5 bases). The V and J ends lost 3 bases and 2 bases respectively, with 8 bases between them. In germline, CDR1 is WSHSY, CDR2 SAAADI. The CDR3 runs 14 residues.

This clone was detected only once. The rearrangement joins TRBV10-3 to TRBJ1-2, with 8 bases that match TRBD1. The trim removed 5 bases at V and 3 bases at J, leaving 8 bases unmatched. Germline V gene data show CDR1 as ENHRY and CDR2 as SYGVKD. This CDR3 region has 15 residues. The CDR3 loop is CAISKVGQADYGYTF. The CDR3 DNA reads TGTGCCATCAGTAAAGTGGGACAGGCTGACTATGGCTACACCTTC.

This clone has just one count. The chain employs TRBV29-1 and TRBJ1-1; TRBD1 aligns across 8 bases. Trimming took 3 bases from V and 5 from J; bases not matched to a gene: 5. CDR1 and CDR2 (germline): SQVTM, ANQGSEA. The length of the CDR3 is 13 residues. Here the CDR3 reads CSVDDRGGTEAFF. For the CDR3, the DNA is TGCAGCGTTGATGACAGGGGAGGGACTGAAGCTTTCTTT.

The chain combines TRBV5-4 with TRBJ2-4, with D possibly matching TRBD2 (6 bases). The CDR3 has 15 amino acids. Germline V gene data show CDR1 as SGHNT and CDR2 as YYREEE (reference sequence). Trimming took 2 bases from V and 0 from J, leaving 9 bases between them. The CDR3 region has the DNA TGTGCCAGCAGCTTTCGGGGAGGAGCCAAAAACATTCAGTACTTC. Translated: CASSFRGGAKNIQYF.

This clone was recorded a few times. As DNA, the CDR3 is TGTGCCAGTAGCCTAGAGGGGACATCCTACGAGCAGTACTTC. It yields the protein CASSLEGTSYEQYF. This chain links TRBV19 with TRBJ2-7; D may be TRBD1 (6 bases). The CDR3 is made up of 14 amino acids. CDR1 LNHDA and CDR2 SQIVND come from the germline V gene (reference sequence). V lost 6 bases to trimming and J lost 1 base, with 13 bases between them. Full variable domain (outside the CDR3, taken from reference TRBV19 and TRBJ2-7): DGGITQSPKYLFRKEGQNVTLSCEQNLNHDAMYWYRQDPGQGLRLIYYSQIVNDFQKGDIAEGYSVSREKKESFPLTVTSAQKNPTAFYLCASSLEGTSYEQYFGPGTRLTVT.